These 23 T cell receptor beta chains were sequenced from one sample in a study of T-cell reconstitution after alpha-beta-depleted transplantation in children. During its preparation, the TCRbeta library received unique molecular identifiers. From the PCR reads, TCRdb called clonotypes with MiXCR, one entry per CDR3 protein. Among about 610,000 distinct CDR3 sequences listed, about 10% were seen once. Here the sequenced sample was PBMCs from the stem cell graft donor, taken from the stem cell graft. These receptors were collected from a human donor who donated a stem cell graft to a child with acute myeloid leukemia.

This clonotype was found a few times. The rearrangement links TRBV5-4 to TRBJ2-2, with 8 bases matching TRBD2. The CDR3 contains 15 residues. V lost 4 bases and J lost 4; bases outside the gene matches: 6. Germline CDR1 reads SGHNT; CDR2 reads YYREEE (reference sequence). Written as DNA, the CDR3 is TGTGCCAGCAGCCGGACTAGCCGACTCACCGGGGAGCTGTTTTTT. Translating it yields CASSRTSRLTGELFF.

The rearrangement uses TRBV29-1 and TRBJ2-5; 10 bases align to TRBD2. The CDR3 has 14 amino acids. V was pared by 7 bases and J by 5 bases, with 10 bases of the junction left unmatched. The germline V gene has CDR1 SQVTM and CDR2 ANQGSEA. The CDR3 DNA reads as TGCAGCGGTGGGCAAGCGGGAGGGCCCGAGACCCAGTACTTC. Its protein product is CSGGQAGGPETQYF.

This clonotype was picked up a small number of times. The chain couples TRBV6-1 to TRBJ2-7, with a possible D match to TRBD2 (6 bases). The V end was cut by 5 bases, the J end by 2 bases, with 19 bases between. Looked up from germline, CDR1 is MNHNS and CDR2 is SASEGT. This CDR3 region has 16 residues. CDR3 amino acids: CASSSTRDFHPYEQYF. The CDR3 bases are TGTGCCAGCAGTAGTACTAGGGACTTCCACCCCTACGAGCAGTACTTC.

This clonotype was seen ten or more times. The chain uses TRBV7-2 and TRBJ2-2, with D perhaps matching TRBD2 (6 bases). There are 16 residues in the CDR3. The V gene lost 1 base and the J gene lost 8 bases, with 17 bases spanning the gap. CDR1 is SGHTA, CDR2 FQGNSA, per germline. The CDR3 bases are TGTGCCAGCAGCTTAGTTTCGGGTCGGCGGGAAGGGGAGCTGTTTTTT. It yields the protein CASSLVSGRREGELFF.

This clonotype was detected a few times. The CDR3 spells CSGGPGDSGGTDTQYF. In nucleotides, the CDR3 is TGCAGCGGGGGACCGGGGGACTCGGGAGGTACAGATACGCAGTATTTT. The chain recombines TRBV29-1 with TRBJ2-3; 7 bases map to TRBD2. The CDR3 is 16 amino acids. CDR1 SQVTM and CDR2 ANQGSEA come from the germline V gene. The ends lost 7 bases at V and 3 bases at J; junction bases unmatched: 16.

This clonotype was detected ten times or more. This chain links TRBV29-1 with TRBJ2-3; 10 positions match TRBD2. Germline CDR1 is SQVTM and CDR2 is ANQGSEA. The CDR3 extends over 15 amino acids. With V trimmed by 4 bases and J by 3 bases, 7 bases remained unmatched. The DNA of the CDR3 is TGCAGCGTTGTGGTAGCGGGAGGACGTACAGATACGCAGTATTTT. It is translated as CSVVVAGGRTDTQYF.

Note on this clonotype: This may arise from a read error, as a much more abundant clone is one base away. V gene TRBV7-2 combines with J gene TRBJ2-2; maybe TRBD2 (5 bases). This CDR3 region has 11 residues. Per the germline V gene, CDR1 is SGHTA and CDR2 is FQGNSA. The CDR3 here is CASSFFGELIF. The CDR3 DNA follows: TGTGCCAGCAGCTTTTTCGGGGAGCTGATTTTT.

This chain connects TRBV6-2 or TRBV6-3 to TRBJ2-7; 9 nucleotides agree with TRBD2. Trimming cost V 7 bases and J 6 bases; bases outside gene matches: 13. Per germline, CDR1 MNHEY and CDR2 SVGEGT. CDR3 length equals 15 residues. The CDR3 protein is CASTNPSRSGSEQYF. The CDR3 bases are TGTGCCAGCACCAACCCCTCTCGTAGCGGGAGCGAGCAGTACTTC.

The rearrangement uses TRBV25-1 and TRBJ1-2; 12 nucleotides match TRBD1. Germline CDR1 MGHDK, CDR2 SYGVNS. Trimming at V came to 7 bases and at J to 8 bases, leaving 5 bases not matched to a gene. CDR3 size: 13 residues. The CDR3 loop is CASMGQGAKGYTF. DNA for the CDR3: TGTGCCAGCATGGGACAGGGGGCGAAGGGCTACACCTTC.

In its sample, this clonotype was seen a few times. The V call is TRBV28, the J call TRBJ1-1; 9 nucleotides agree with TRBD1. V lost 7 bases, J lost 4 bases, and 10 bases stayed unmatched. The CDR3 spans 15 residues. Germline V gene lookup returns CDR1 MDHEN and CDR2 SYDVKM. CDR3 sequence (DNA): TGTGCCAGCACCCGGACAGGGGCTGTTAGCACTGAAGCTTTCTTT. This sequence encodes CASTRTGAVSTEAFF.

The chain employs TRBV7-8 and TRBJ2-4; 7 bases agree with TRBD1. Trimming removed 4 bases from V and 2 bases from J; junction bases left unmatched: 2. The CDR3 totals 14 residues. Germline CDR1 reads SGHVS; CDR2 reads FQNEAQ. In nucleotides, the CDR3 is TGTGCCAGCAGCTACAGGGGCTCCAAAAACATTCAGTACTTC. Protein: CASSYRGSKNIQYF.

This clonotype was counted at least ten times. The rearrangement joins TRBV6-2 or TRBV6-3 to TRBJ2-1, with 7 bases identical to TRBD2. The trim removed 2 bases at V and 4 bases at J, leaving 8 bases unmatched. The CDR3 length is 16 residues. Germline V CDR1 and CDR2: MNHEY, SVGEGT. CDR3 loop: CASSYLAEGDYNEQFF. DNA of the CDR3: TGTGCCAGCAGTTACCTAGCGGAAGGGGATTACAATGAGCAGTTCTTC.

The J gene is TRBJ2-1, the V gene TRBV4-3; D is tentatively TRBD1 or TRBD2 (6 bases each). This CDR3 has 16 residues. Trimming shortened V by 0 bases and J by 7 bases, and 16 bases separated the two germline ends. Germline CDR1 and CDR2: LGHNA and YSLEER. CDR3 in DNA: TGCGCCAGCAGCCAAGAGGGACTCTTGGGGGCTAATGAGCAGTTCTTC. Amino acid sequence: CASSQEGLLGANEQFF.

The chain has TRBV12-3 or TRBV12-4 and TRBJ2-7; 8 bases line up with TRBD2. The CDR3 consists of 15 residues. The V gene end was trimmed by 2 bases and the J gene end by 3 bases; junction bases not matched to a gene: 6. CDR3 sequence reads: CASSLRSGGVYEQYF. DNA for the CDR3: TGTGCCAGCAGTTTACGTTCGGGAGGGGTCTACGAGCAGTACTTC.

The chain carries TRBV18 and TRBJ2-1; TRBD2 aligns across 9 bases. With 3 bases clipped from V and 5 bases from J, the junction kept 2 bases outside the gene matches. Germline V CDR1 and CDR2: KGHSH, LQKENI. The CDR3 is made up of 14 amino acids. The CDR3 sequence: CASSPQRGDNEQFF. Here the CDR3 DNA reads TGTGCCAGCTCACCGCAGCGGGGGGACAATGAGCAGTTCTTC.

This clonotype was picked up many times. This chain links TRBV28 with TRBJ2-3, with TRBD1 matching over 9 bases. The CDR3 extends over 17 amino acids. Germline CDR1 MDHEN, CDR2 SYDVKM. V shed 6 bases and J 2 bases; nucleotides not matched to a gene: 12. CDR3: CASSSPNGQGNTDTQYF. The CDR3 nucleotides read TGTGCCAGCAGCTCACCGAACGGACAGGGGAACACAGATACGCAGTATTTT.

This clonotype was recorded once. V gene TRBV15 combines with J gene TRBJ1-1, with 7 bases fitting TRBD1. The V segment lost 4 bases and the J segment 3 bases; nucleotides outside the gene matches: 8. Germline V gene sequence: CDR1 LNHNV, CDR2 YYDKDF (reference sequence). The CDR3 loop spans 15 amino acids. The CDR3 nucleotides read TGTGCCACCAGCACGACCGGGACAGAAGACACTGAAGCTTTCTTT. Protein product: CATSTTGTEDTEAFF.

This clonotype occurred many times. The chain is built from TRBV18 and TRBJ1-5; no reliable D call. Germline loops: CDR1 KGHSH, CDR2 LQKENI. Deletions cut 3 bases from V and 6 bases from J, with 9 bases between. The CDR3 contains 13 residues. The CDR3 nucleotides are TGTGCCAGCTCACCGGGTAGTAGTCAGCCCCAGCATTTT. It encodes CASSPGSSQPQHF.

The V and J genes are TRBV7-8 and TRBJ1-1; possible D gene TRBD1, 6 bases. This CDR3 has 15 amino acids. Germline values: CDR1 SGHVS, CDR2 FQNEAQ. V was clipped by 3 bases and J by 0 bases, with 11 bases between them. CDR3 residues: CASSLFTGMNTEAFF. CDR3 bases: TGTGCCAGCAGCTTGTTTACAGGGATGAACACTGAAGCTTTCTTT.

Points on this clonotype: An end of the junction does not agree with germline; a read error may underlie this. The rearrangement uses TRBV20-1 and TRBJ2-4; 9 bases map to TRBD2. Germline V gene lookup returns CDR1 DFQATT and CDR2 SNEGSKA (reference sequence). The CDR3 is made up of 17 amino acids. The CDR3 coding sequence is TGCTGTGCTAGAGATTACCTCCTAGCGGGGTCCAAAAACATTCAGTACTTC. This codes for CCARDYLLAGSKNIQYF.

This CDR3 reads CASRSGSVEKLFF. For the CDR3, the DNA is TGTGCCAGCAGGTCCGGTAGCGTTGAAAAACTGTTTTTT. The rearrangement uses TRBV27 and TRBJ1-4; D is undetermined. Looked up from germline, CDR1 is MNHEY and CDR2 is SMNVEV (reference sequence). This CDR3 contains 13 residues. Trimming removed 6 bases at V and 7 bases at J, with 12 bases between.

This clonotype was detected only once. A read error is possible here, since a much larger clone lies one base away. The chain carries TRBV6-2 or TRBV6-3 and TRBJ2-5; 8 bases map to TRBD2. V shed 6 bases, J shed 1 base, and the junction held 1 base outside the gene matches. Germline V gene data show CDR1 as MNHEY and CDR2 as SVGEGT. This CDR3 spans 13 amino acids. The CDR3 loop reads CASRTSAQETQYF. CDR3 nucleotides: TGTGCCAGCAGGACTAGCGCCCAAGAGACCCAGTACTTC.

The V and J genes are TRBV3-1 and TRBJ2-7; D call uncertain. V lost 4 bases and J 6 bases, leaving 10 bases between the germline ends. The CDR3 extends over 12 amino acids. Looked up from germline, CDR1 is LGHDT and CDR2 is YNNKEL (reference sequence). DNA of the CDR3: TGTGCCAGCAGCCGAACTTCTCTCGAGCAGTACTTC. Translating gives CASSRTSLEQYF.